This paragraph reports one TCR beta chain. The entry originates in a study of control samples from healthy donors and cancer patients. Profiled with immunoSEQ multiplex PCR; TCRdb holds only in-frame clones, not every one. The sample includes some 140,000 clones, approximately 93% seen only once; the top ten take approximately 5.5%. CDR3 length: 15 amino acids. The germline gives CDR1 SNHLY, CDR2 FYNNEI. V lost 6 bases and J lost 6; bases outside the gene matches: 11. This sequence was found in a man between 40 and 49 years old in good health. The genes are TRBV2 and TRBJ2-1; 7 bases line up with TRBD1. Input material: blood. CDR3 in DNA: TGTGCCAGCAGCCTGACAGGGTACAACTCCAATGAGCAGTTCTTC. Translated, it gives CASSLTGYNSNEQFF.